Listed below are T cell receptor beta chains from one sample, sequenced in a study of T cell repertoires in cytomegalovirus infection. TCRdb processed the reads anew with MiXCR; each CDR3 protein has one entry. The data hold roughly 150,000 distinct CDR3 sequences, with 17% observed a single time. Sequenced sample: CD8+ T cells from PBMCs. Receptors were obtained from a human donor in good health (CMV status not recorded). Some clones in this sample may be carry-over from other donors' samples. The CDR3 runs from the conserved cysteine through the conserved F or W. D genes are given only for firm matches. Not all rows give a size; the values are once, few, many and, for expanded clones, a class.

j_call: TRBJ2-3
cdr3_length: 13
d_call: NA
v_call: TRBV27
clone_size: few
cdr3_nt: TGTGCCAGCAGACCAGCAGGGGTAGATACGCAGTATTTT
cdr3_aa: CASRPAGVDTQYF

j_call: TRBJ1-1
cdr3_length: 17
d_call: TRBD1
v_call: TRBV7-8
clone_size: many
cdr3_nt: TGTGCCAGCAGCCAAACCCCGCAGGGGGTAGTGAACACTGAAGCTTTCTTT
cdr3_aa: CASSQTPQGVVNTEAFF

j_call: TRBJ2-7
cdr3_length: 17
d_call: NA
v_call: TRBV7-2
clone_size: once
cdr3_nt: TGTGCCAGCAGCTTAGCGCGTATCGTGGGGGCGACCTACGAGCAGTACTTC
cdr3_aa: CASSLARIVGATYEQYF

j_call: TRBJ1-4
cdr3_length: 14
d_call: NA
v_call: TRBV20-1
clone_size: NA
cdr3_nt: TGCAGTGCTAGTTCTACCCCTAGGGCTGAAAAACTGTTTTTT
cdr3_aa: CSASSTPRAEKLFF

j_call: TRBJ2-7
cdr3_length: 16
d_call: TRBD2
v_call: TRBV7-8
clone_size: few
cdr3_nt: TGTGCCAGCAGCCCAAAACTAGCGGGGGCTACCTACGAGCAGTACTTC
cdr3_aa: CASSPKLAGATYEQYF

j_call: TRBJ2-7
cdr3_length: 18
d_call: TRBD2
v_call: TRBV27
clone_size: few
cdr3_nt: TGTGCCAGCAGTTTATCGAGCCTGGAGGGACTAGCATACGACGAGCAGTACTTC
cdr3_aa: CASSLSSLEGLAYDEQYF

j_call: TRBJ2-7
cdr3_length: 13
d_call: TRBD2
v_call: TRBV10-2
clone_size: NA
cdr3_nt: TGCGCCAGCAGTGATAGCGGGAGTTACGAGCAGTACTTC
cdr3_aa: CASSDSGSYEQYF

j_call: TRBJ2-1
cdr3_length: 15
d_call: NA
v_call: TRBV24-1
clone_size: few
cdr3_nt: TGTGCCACCAGTGATTTGAGACACCTGAACGATGAGCAGTTCTTC
cdr3_aa: CATSDLRHLNDEQFF

j_call: TRBJ2-1
cdr3_length: 16
d_call: TRBD2
v_call: TRBV20-1
clone_size: NA
cdr3_nt: TGCAGTGCTAGTGGGTGGGAGGGAGGGTACTACAATGAGCAGTTCTTC
cdr3_aa: CSASGWEGGYYNEQFF

j_call: TRBJ2-7
cdr3_length: 14
d_call: NA
v_call: TRBV7-9
clone_size: few
cdr3_nt: TGTGCCAGCATGGGAGGGGGAGGACCCTACGAGCAGTACTTC
cdr3_aa: CASMGGGGPYEQYF

j_call: TRBJ1-2
cdr3_length: 16
d_call: NA
v_call: TRBV4-3
clone_size: NA
cdr3_nt: TGCGCCAGCAGCCAAGATGGAACGGTAGCTAACTATGGCTACACCTTC
cdr3_aa: CASSQDGTVANYGYTF

j_call: TRBJ1-6
cdr3_length: 17
d_call: NA
v_call: TRBV7-8
clone_size: few
cdr3_nt: TGTGCCAGCAGCTTAGACATCGGCAGCTCCTATAATTCACCCCTCCACTTT
cdr3_aa: CASSLDIGSSYNSPLHF

j_call: TRBJ2-3
cdr3_length: 13
d_call: NA
v_call: TRBV6-6
clone_size: NA
cdr3_nt: TGTGCCAGCGTAGCGGTATACACAGATACGCAGTATTTT
cdr3_aa: CASVAVYTDTQYF

j_call: TRBJ2-5
cdr3_length: 15
d_call: NA
v_call: TRBV4-1
clone_size: few
cdr3_nt: TGCGCCAGCAGCCAAGATGCGGGATTGGGGGAGACCCAGTACTTC
cdr3_aa: CASSQDAGLGETQYF

j_call: TRBJ2-4
cdr3_length: 19
d_call: TRBD2
v_call: TRBV3-1
clone_size: NA
cdr3_nt: TGTGCCAGCACCTCACCGAGGACTAGCGGGGAGGCGTCGGGAAACATTCAGTACTTC
cdr3_aa: CASTSPRTSGEASGNIQYF

j_call: TRBJ2-1
cdr3_length: 14
d_call: TRBD2
v_call: TRBV6-1
clone_size: few
cdr3_nt: TGTGCCAGCAGCAGTGCGGGAGCCTACAATGAGCAGTTCTTC
cdr3_aa: CASSSAGAYNEQFF

j_call: TRBJ2-7
cdr3_length: 14
d_call: NA
v_call: TRBV20-1
clone_size: NA
cdr3_nt: TGCAGTGCTAGTACTTCCGACGAATCCTACGAGCAGTACTTC
cdr3_aa: CSASTSDESYEQYF

j_call: TRBJ2-1
cdr3_length: 18
d_call: TRBD2
v_call: TRBV7-2
clone_size: many
cdr3_nt: TGTGCCAGCAGCCCCCGGACTAGCGGGATGCGCTCCTACAATGAGCAGTTCTTC
cdr3_aa: CASSPRTSGMRSYNEQFF

j_call: TRBJ1-6
cdr3_length: 12
d_call: NA
v_call: TRBV25-1
clone_size: few
cdr3_nt: TGTGCCAGCAGTGACGGCAATTCACCCCTCCACTTT
cdr3_aa: CASSDGNSPLHF

j_call: TRBJ2-5
cdr3_length: 13
d_call: NA
v_call: TRBV29-1
clone_size: NA
cdr3_nt: TGCAGCGTTGAAGAGGCGGGTGGAGAGACCCAGTACTTC
cdr3_aa: CSVEEAGGETQYF

j_call: TRBJ2-1
cdr3_length: 14
d_call: NA
v_call: TRBV19
clone_size: NA
cdr3_nt: TGTGCCAGTGGTCCAACCGGGGTATACAATGAGCAGTTCTTC
cdr3_aa: CASGPTGVYNEQFF

j_call: TRBJ1-1
cdr3_length: 14
d_call: NA
v_call: TRBV6-2/TRBV6-3
clone_size: few
cdr3_nt: TGTGCCAGCAGCCCAAGAACAGAGAACACTGAAGCTTTCTTT
cdr3_aa: CASSPRTENTEAFF

j_call: TRBJ2-3
cdr3_length: 15
d_call: NA
v_call: TRBV11-2
clone_size: NA
cdr3_nt: TGTGCCAGCAGTTCCGACCCGTTTGGCACAGATACGCAGTATTTT
cdr3_aa: CASSSDPFGTDTQYF

j_call: TRBJ1-2
cdr3_length: 13
d_call: TRBD1
v_call: TRBV7-2
clone_size: NA
cdr3_nt: TGTGCCAGCAGCTCCACAGGGGGTTATGGCTACACCTTC
cdr3_aa: CASSSTGGYGYTF

j_call: TRBJ2-1
cdr3_length: 16
d_call: NA
v_call: TRBV6-5
clone_size: NA
cdr3_nt: TGTGCCAGCAGTTACGAGGCAGAAAATCCCTACAATGAGCAGTTCTTC
cdr3_aa: CASSYEAENPYNEQFF

j_call: TRBJ1-6
cdr3_length: 18
d_call: TRBD1
v_call: TRBV28
clone_size: NA
cdr3_nt: TGTGCCAGCAGCTCCGGGACAGGGGGATTCTCCTATAATTCACCCCTCCACTTT
cdr3_aa: CASSSGTGGFSYNSPLHF

j_call: TRBJ2-3
cdr3_length: 15
d_call: NA
v_call: TRBV7-2
clone_size: few
cdr3_nt: TGTGCCAGCAGCTTAGAAGTTTGGGAACCAGATACGCAGTATTTT
cdr3_aa: CASSLEVWEPDTQYF

j_call: TRBJ2-3
cdr3_length: 14
d_call: TRBD1
v_call: TRBV29-1
clone_size: few
cdr3_nt: TGCAGCGTTGCCCACCGGGACAGGGGTCTTACGCAGTATTTT
cdr3_aa: CSVAHRDRGLTQYF

j_call: TRBJ2-3
cdr3_length: 14
d_call: TRBD2
v_call: TRBV6-2/TRBV6-3
clone_size: few
cdr3_nt: TGTGCCAGCAGTTCGGGACTACCCGCAGATACGCAGTATTTT
cdr3_aa: CASSSGLPADTQYF

j_call: TRBJ2-3
cdr3_length: 16
d_call: TRBD2
v_call: TRBV7-6
clone_size: NA
cdr3_nt: TGTGCCAGCAGTATAAAAGCGGGGGGCTCCAGAGATACGCAGTATTTT
cdr3_aa: CASSIKAGGSRDTQYF

j_call: TRBJ2-3
cdr3_length: 16
d_call: TRBD2
v_call: TRBV7-8
clone_size: many
cdr3_nt: TGTGCCAGCAGCCCCAGCGGGAACTCCCCCAGGGATACGCAGTATTTT
cdr3_aa: CASSPSGNSPRDTQYF

j_call: TRBJ2-2
cdr3_length: 17
d_call: NA
v_call: TRBV20-1
clone_size: few
cdr3_nt: TGCAGTGCTAGAGATCTGCACAGGACCCAGAACACCGGGGAGCTGTTTTTT
cdr3_aa: CSARDLHRTQNTGELFF

j_call: TRBJ2-1
cdr3_length: 12
d_call: NA
v_call: TRBV28
clone_size: NA
cdr3_nt: TGTGCCAGCAGCCAGAGGGACCCTGAGCAGTTCTTC
cdr3_aa: CASSQRDPEQFF

j_call: TRBJ2-3
cdr3_length: 18
d_call: TRBD2
v_call: TRBV7-8
clone_size: few
cdr3_nt: TGTGCCAGCAGCTCCCCGACTAGCGGGGACCTTAGCACAGATACGCAGTATTTT
cdr3_aa: CASSSPTSGDLSTDTQYF

j_call: TRBJ2-7
cdr3_length: 13
d_call: TRBD1
v_call: TRBV29-1
clone_size: many
cdr3_nt: TGCAGCGTTGTGACAGGGAATCTGTACGAGCAGTACTTC
cdr3_aa: CSVVTGNLYEQYF

j_call: TRBJ2-7
cdr3_length: 14
d_call: NA
v_call: TRBV20-1
clone_size: NA
cdr3_nt: TGCAGTGCTCCACGATTAGGGCAGGGTTACGAGCAGTACTTC
cdr3_aa: CSAPRLGQGYEQYF

j_call: TRBJ1-4
cdr3_length: 12
d_call: NA
v_call: TRBV29-1
clone_size: NA
cdr3_nt: TGCAGCGTCGGGACCGGGAATGAAAAACTGTTTTTT
cdr3_aa: CSVGTGNEKLFF

j_call: TRBJ2-3
cdr3_length: 15
d_call: TRBD1
v_call: TRBV7-3
clone_size: few
cdr3_nt: TGTGCCAGCAGCCTGACAGGGGGCTACACAGATACGCAGTATTTT
cdr3_aa: CASSLTGGYTDTQYF

j_call: TRBJ1-1
cdr3_length: 14
d_call: TRBD1
v_call: TRBV29-1
clone_size: NA
cdr3_nt: TGCAGCGTTGAAGATCGATACAGGGGTTACGAAGCTTTCTTT
cdr3_aa: CSVEDRYRGYEAFF

j_call: TRBJ2-7
cdr3_length: 13
d_call: NA
v_call: TRBV7-6
clone_size: few
cdr3_nt: TGTGCCAGCAGCTTAGTTATAGGATACGAGCAGTACTTC
cdr3_aa: CASSLVIGYEQYF

j_call: TRBJ1-2
cdr3_length: 15
d_call: NA
v_call: TRBV7-6
clone_size: few
cdr3_nt: TGTGCCAGCAGCCAAACCGCGGGGCAGGGAGACGGCTACACCTTC
cdr3_aa: CASSQTAGQGDGYTF

j_call: TRBJ1-4
cdr3_length: 15
d_call: TRBD1
v_call: TRBV2
clone_size: many
cdr3_nt: TGTGCCAGCAGTGAAGGGGGACAGTCAACTGAAAAACTGTTTTTT
cdr3_aa: CASSEGGQSTEKLFF

j_call: TRBJ2-1
cdr3_length: 14
d_call: NA
v_call: TRBV27
clone_size: NA
cdr3_nt: TGTGCCAGCAGTTTAAATCGGGTCGGCGGGGAGCAGTTCTTC
cdr3_aa: CASSLNRVGGEQFF

j_call: TRBJ2-1
cdr3_length: 18
d_call: TRBD2
v_call: TRBV11-2
clone_size: NA
cdr3_nt: TGTGCCAGCAGCTTAGAGGGCAGGGGCCAACGGGGGGGGGATGAGCAGTTCTTC
cdr3_aa: CASSLEGRGQRGGDEQFF

j_call: TRBJ2-1
cdr3_length: 15
d_call: TRBD2
v_call: TRBV27
clone_size: few
cdr3_nt: TGTGCCAGCAAACAAGCGGGAGTAGGAATCAATGAGCAGTTCTTC
cdr3_aa: CASKQAGVGINEQFF

j_call: TRBJ2-1
cdr3_length: 18
d_call: NA
v_call: TRBV4-1
clone_size: few
cdr3_nt: TGCGCCAGCAGCCAAGATAACCCAATCCAGAACTCCTACAATGAGCAGTTCTTC
cdr3_aa: CASSQDNPIQNSYNEQFF

j_call: TRBJ2-7
cdr3_length: 18
d_call: TRBD1
v_call: TRBV6-2/TRBV6-3
clone_size: many
cdr3_nt: TGTGCCAGCAGTTGGCGGACAGGGGGTCTCTCCCTCGACTACGAGCAGTACTTC
cdr3_aa: CASSWRTGGLSLDYEQYF

j_call: TRBJ2-2
cdr3_length: 17
d_call: TRBD2
v_call: TRBV7-9
clone_size: few
cdr3_nt: TGTGCCAGCAGTAGTCCGGGACTAGCGGAAAACACCGGGGAGCTGTTTTTT
cdr3_aa: CASSSPGLAENTGELFF

j_call: TRBJ1-4
cdr3_length: 15
d_call: TRBD1
v_call: TRBV7-8
clone_size: few
cdr3_nt: TGTGCCAGCAGCCCCCCGGACAGGGTCTTCGAAAAACTGTTTTTT
cdr3_aa: CASSPPDRVFEKLFF